The next 4 T cell receptor beta chains were all read from a single sample in a study of blood T cell repertoires in COVID-19. The method was immunoSEQ multiplex PCR; TCRdb's version includes in-frame clones alone and lacks a portion of them. Seen here are 55,000 to 80,000 clones, 80% to 90% observed once, and the top ten hold 2.7%. Source material: peripheral blood. The receptors come from a man in his fifties with acute or convalescent COVID-19.

The chain combines TRBV24-1 with TRBJ2-3, with D perhaps matching TRBD2 (6 bases). This CDR3 is 16 amino acids long. CDR1 and CDR2 (germline): KGHDR, SFDVKD. The V end was cut by 3 bases, the J end by 0 bases, with 12 bases between. CDR3 nucleotide sequence: TGTGCCACCAGTGATCTAACCCGGGGGAGCACAGATACGCAGTATTTT. Translated: CATSDLTRGSTDTQYF.

V gene TRBV28 combines with J gene TRBJ1-5; 9 positions agree with TRBD1. V lost 4 bases to trimming and J lost 6 bases; unmatched junction nucleotides: 7. Germline CDR1 MDHEN, CDR2 SYDVKM. This CDR3 has 15 amino acids. CDR3 protein: CASSSGQGPSQPQHF. The CDR3 region has the DNA TGTGCCAGCAGTTCAGGACAGGGGCCTAGTCAGCCCCAGCATTTT.

The chain uses TRBV9 and TRBJ2-1; the match to TRBD2 covers 8 bases. With 4 bases clipped from V and 4 bases from J, the junction kept 19 bases outside the gene matches. Germline V gene lookup returns CDR1 SGDLS and CDR2 YYNGEE. This CDR3 is built from 19 residues. CDR3 region: CASSPQPSGRPPLYNEQFF. CDR3 DNA sequence: TGTGCCAGCAGCCCCCAGCCTAGCGGGCGGCCACCACTATACAATGAGCAGTTCTTC.

The genes are TRBV18 and TRBJ2-1; TRBD2 might be the D (6 bases). The germline gives CDR1 KGHSH, CDR2 LQKENI. This CDR3 is built from 15 residues. Trimming pared 2 bases from V and 9 bases from J, leaving 17 bases between. CDR3 sequence (DNA): TGTGCCAGCTCACCATCCCGGGAGCCCCAGAGTGAGCAGTTCTTC. Amino acids: CASSPSREPQSEQFF. Drawing the rest from reference TRBV18 and TRBJ2-1, the complete variable domain is NAGVMQNPRHLVRRRGQEARLRCSPMKGHSHVYWYRQLPEEGLKFMVYLQKENIIDESGMPKERFSAEFPKEGPSILRIQQVVRGDSAAYFCASSPSREPQSEQFFGPGTRLTVL.